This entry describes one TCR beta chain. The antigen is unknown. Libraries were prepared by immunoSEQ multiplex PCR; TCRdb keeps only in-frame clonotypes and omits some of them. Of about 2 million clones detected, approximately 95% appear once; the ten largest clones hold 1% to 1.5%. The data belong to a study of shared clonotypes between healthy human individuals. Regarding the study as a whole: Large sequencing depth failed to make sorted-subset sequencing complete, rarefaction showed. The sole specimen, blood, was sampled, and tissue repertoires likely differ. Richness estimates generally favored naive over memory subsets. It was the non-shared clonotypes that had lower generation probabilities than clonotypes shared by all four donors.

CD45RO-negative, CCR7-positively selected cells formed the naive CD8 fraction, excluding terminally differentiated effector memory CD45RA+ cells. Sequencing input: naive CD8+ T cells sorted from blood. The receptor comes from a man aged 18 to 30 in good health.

This chain's CDR3 is CASSVEHAITGELFF. DNA of the CDR3: TGTGCCAGCAGCGTAGAACATGCGATCACCGGGGAGCTGTTTTTT. The chain couples TRBV9 to TRBJ2-2; D not certain. V was cut by 0 bases and J by 4 bases, with 10 bases left in between. The CDR3 consists of 15 residues. The germline V gene has CDR1 SGDLS and CDR2 YYNGEE. The full variable domain, rest sourced from reference TRBV9 and TRBJ2-2, is DSGVTQTPKHLITATGQRVTLRCSPRSGDLSVYWYQQSLDQGLQFLIQYYNGEERAKGNILERFSAQQFPDLHSELNLSSLELGDSALYFCASSVEHAITGELFFGEGSRLTVL.